This T cell receptor beta chain was documented in a study of T cells in Graves' hyperthyroidism and ophthalmopathy. Study summary: Peripheral blood specimens were obtained at initial diagnosis, prior to any treatment.

Template material for amplifying TCR beta CDR3 regions consisted of RNA transcripts. The HTBI primer set served for first-round RT-PCR of the TCR CDR3. TCRdb processed the multiplex PCR reads anew with MiXCR; each CDR3 protein has one entry. Counted here are hundreds of thousands of distinct CDR3 sequences, around 14% occurring once; the ten biggest clones make up almost 8%. Among the patients, aged 18 to 65, hyperthyroidism was newly diagnosed and had lasted under 2 months. Not enrolled were patients with uncontrolled infection, other autoimmune disease, pregnancy or lactation. PBMCs were sourced from around 10 ml fresh peripheral blood. The CDR3 totals 17 residues. Germline V CDR1 and CDR2: SGHRS, YFSETQ. J lost 0 bases, V lost 0 bases, and 6 bases had no gene match.

The chain joins TRBV5-1 to TRBJ2-1; 7 positions agree with TRBD2. The receptor was derived from a woman younger than 35 with Graves' hyperthyroidism. The sequenced sample was blood. The CDR3 DNA is TGCGCCAGCAGCTTGGCCCAGCGGGATAGCTCCTACAATGAGCAGTTCTTC. Translation gives CASSLAQRDSSYNEQFF.